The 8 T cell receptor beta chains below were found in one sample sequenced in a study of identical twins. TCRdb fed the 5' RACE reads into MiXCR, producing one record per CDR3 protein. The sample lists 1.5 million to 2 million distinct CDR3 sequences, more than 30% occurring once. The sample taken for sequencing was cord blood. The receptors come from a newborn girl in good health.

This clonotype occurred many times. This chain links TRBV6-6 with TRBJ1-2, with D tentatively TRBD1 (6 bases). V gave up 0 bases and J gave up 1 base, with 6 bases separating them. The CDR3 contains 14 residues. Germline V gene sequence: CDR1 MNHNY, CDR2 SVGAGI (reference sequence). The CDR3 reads CASSYSGHNYGYTF. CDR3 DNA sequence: TGTGCCAGCAGTTACTCGGGACATAACTATGGCTACACCTTC.

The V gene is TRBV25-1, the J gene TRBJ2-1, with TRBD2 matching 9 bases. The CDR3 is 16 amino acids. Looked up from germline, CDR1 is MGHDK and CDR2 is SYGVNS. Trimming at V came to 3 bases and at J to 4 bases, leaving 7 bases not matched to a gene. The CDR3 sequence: CASSEGASGVYNEQFF. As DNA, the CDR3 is TGTGCCAGCAGTGAGGGGGCTAGCGGGGTTTACAATGAGCAGTTCTTC.

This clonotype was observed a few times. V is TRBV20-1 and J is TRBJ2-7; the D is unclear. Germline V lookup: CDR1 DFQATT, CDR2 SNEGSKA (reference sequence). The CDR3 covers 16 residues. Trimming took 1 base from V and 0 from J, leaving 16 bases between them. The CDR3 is CSARAPGPTFSYEQYF. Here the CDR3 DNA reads TGCAGTGCTAGAGCCCCTGGTCCGACTTTCTCCTACGAGCAGTACTTC.

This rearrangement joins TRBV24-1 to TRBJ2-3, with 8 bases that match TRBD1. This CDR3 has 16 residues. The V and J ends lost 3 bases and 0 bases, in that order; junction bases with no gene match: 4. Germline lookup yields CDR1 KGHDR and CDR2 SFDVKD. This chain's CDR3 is CATSDPQGDSTDTQYF. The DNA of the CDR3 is TGTGCCACCAGTGATCCACAGGGGGACAGCACAGATACGCAGTATTTT.

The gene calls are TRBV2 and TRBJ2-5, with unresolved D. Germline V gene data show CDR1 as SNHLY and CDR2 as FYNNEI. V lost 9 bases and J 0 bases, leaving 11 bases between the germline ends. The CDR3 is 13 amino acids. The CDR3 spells CASTATYQETQYF. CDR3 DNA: TGTGCCAGTACGGCTACGTACCAAGAGACCCAGTACTTC.

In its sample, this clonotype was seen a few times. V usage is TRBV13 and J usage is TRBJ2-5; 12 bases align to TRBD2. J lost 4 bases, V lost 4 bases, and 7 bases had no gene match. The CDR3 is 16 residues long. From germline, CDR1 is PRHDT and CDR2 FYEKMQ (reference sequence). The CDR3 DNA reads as TGTGCCAGCAGCTCCCGACTAGCGGGGGATCCAGAGACCCAGTACTTC. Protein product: CASSSRLAGDPETQYF.

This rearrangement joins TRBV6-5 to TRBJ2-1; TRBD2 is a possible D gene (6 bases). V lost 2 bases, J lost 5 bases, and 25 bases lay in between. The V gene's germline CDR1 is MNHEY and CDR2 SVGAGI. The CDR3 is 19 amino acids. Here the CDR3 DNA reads TGTGCCAGCAGTTACGGGCCGCGGGACCTGAGTCTTGGGAACAATGAGCAGTTCTTC. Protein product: CASSYGPRDLSLGNNEQFF.

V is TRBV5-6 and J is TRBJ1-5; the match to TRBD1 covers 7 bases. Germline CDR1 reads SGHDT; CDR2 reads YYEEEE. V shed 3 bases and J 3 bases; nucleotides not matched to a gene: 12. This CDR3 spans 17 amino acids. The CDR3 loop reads CASSSTGLKDDNQPQHF. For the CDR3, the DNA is TGTGCCAGCAGCTCGACAGGGTTGAAGGATGACAATCAGCCCCAGCATTTT.